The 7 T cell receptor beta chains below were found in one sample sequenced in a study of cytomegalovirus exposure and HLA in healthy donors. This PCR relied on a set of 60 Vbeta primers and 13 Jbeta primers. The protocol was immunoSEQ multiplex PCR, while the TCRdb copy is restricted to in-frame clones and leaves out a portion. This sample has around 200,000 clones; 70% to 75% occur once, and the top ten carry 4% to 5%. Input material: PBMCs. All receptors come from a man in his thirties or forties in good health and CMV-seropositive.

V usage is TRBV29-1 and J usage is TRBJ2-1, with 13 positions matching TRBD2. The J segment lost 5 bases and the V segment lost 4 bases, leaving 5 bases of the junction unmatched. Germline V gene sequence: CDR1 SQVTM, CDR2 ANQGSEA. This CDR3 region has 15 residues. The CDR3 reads CSVGLAGGPNNEQFF. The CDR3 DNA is TGCAGCGTTGGACTAGCGGGAGGACCCAACAATGAGCAGTTCTTC.

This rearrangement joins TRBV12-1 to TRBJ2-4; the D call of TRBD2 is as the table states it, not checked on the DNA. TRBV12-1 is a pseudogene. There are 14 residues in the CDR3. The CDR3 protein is CASSSGRAKNIQYF. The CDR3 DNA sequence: TGTGCCAGCAGCAGCGGAAGGGCCAAAAACATTCAGTACTTC.

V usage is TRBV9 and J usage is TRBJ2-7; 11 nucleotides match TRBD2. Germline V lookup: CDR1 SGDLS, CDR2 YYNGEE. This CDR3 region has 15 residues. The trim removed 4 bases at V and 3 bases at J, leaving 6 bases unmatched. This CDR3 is CASSTGTSGYYEQYF. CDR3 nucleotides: TGTGCCAGCAGCACAGGGACTAGCGGATACTACGAGCAGTACTTC.

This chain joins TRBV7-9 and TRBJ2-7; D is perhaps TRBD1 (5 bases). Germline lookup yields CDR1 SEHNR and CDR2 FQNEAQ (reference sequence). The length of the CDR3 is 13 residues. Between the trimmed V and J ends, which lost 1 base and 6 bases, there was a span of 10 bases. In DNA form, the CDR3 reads TGTGCCAGCAGCTTAGGGACATCAATCGAGCAGTACTTC. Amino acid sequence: CASSLGTSIEQYF.

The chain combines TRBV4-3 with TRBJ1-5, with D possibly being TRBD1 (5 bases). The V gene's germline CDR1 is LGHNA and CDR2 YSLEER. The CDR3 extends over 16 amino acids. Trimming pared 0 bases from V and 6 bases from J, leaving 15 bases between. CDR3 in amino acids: CASSQERRGLSQPQHF. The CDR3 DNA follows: TGCGCCAGCAGCCAAGAACGAAGGGGTCTGAGTCAGCCCCAGCATTTT.

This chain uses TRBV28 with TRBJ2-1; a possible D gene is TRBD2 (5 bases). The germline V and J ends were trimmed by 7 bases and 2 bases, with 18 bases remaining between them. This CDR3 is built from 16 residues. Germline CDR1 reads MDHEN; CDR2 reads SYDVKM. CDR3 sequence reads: CASIIGGSGPYNEQFF. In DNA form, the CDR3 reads TGTGCCAGCATAATTGGCGGCAGCGGACCCTACAATGAGCAGTTCTTC.

The CDR3 sequence is CAWLLGTSDNEQFF. The CDR3, as DNA: TGTGCCTGGCTGTTGGGGACTAGTGACAATGAGCAGTTCTTC. The chain employs TRBV30 and TRBJ2-1, with 8 bases fitting TRBD2. This CDR3 region has 14 residues. CDR1 and CDR2 (germline): GTSNPN, SVGIG (reference sequence). V trimming: 5 bases; J trimming: 5 bases; junction bases outside the gene matches: 8.